This paragraph covers one T cell receptor beta chain sequence. The antigen remains unidentified. One frozen approximately 500,000-cell aliquot per fraction was sequenced. The data were obtained in a study of coeliac disease. Looking at the study overall: High-resolution HLA typing was lacking; TRBV7-2 bias was queried instead.

Study observations and caveats: TRB repertoires were largely private, with most amino acid sequences found in only one sample.

CDR3 length: 13 residues. The ends were cut back, 0 bases at V and 7 bases at J, with 9 bases in the middle. Germline loops: CDR1 SGHNT, CDR2 YYREEE (reference sequence). Sequencing was performed with immunoSEQ multiplex PCR; in TCRdb, only in-frame clones are kept and a portion is missing. The table includes some 6,100 clones, about 59% detected once. This receptor was identified in a man aged 60 to 69 with celiac disease on a gluten-free diet. The sequencing input was lymphocytes from the gut lamina propria. The genes are TRBV5-4 and TRBJ2-3; no reliable D call. The CDR3 is CASSLATLNTQYF. For the CDR3, the DNA is TGTGCCAGCAGCTTGGCCACTTTGAATACGCAGTATTTT.